The 29 T cell receptor beta chains below were found in one sample sequenced in a study of post-analysis software for immune sequencing data. Built from TCR beta cDNA, the libraries had unique molecular identifiers in them. Each CDR3 protein gets one entry after TCRdb re-called the PCR reads with MiXCR. Of about 540,000 distinct CDR3 sequences listed, around a third are singletons. Study-wide points: Five or six TRBV segments, including TRBV5-6, TRBV5-1 and TRBV20-1, were more frequent in patients than controls.

These receptors have no identified antigens. What was sequenced was blood. The source of these receptors is a girl younger than 18 with multiple sclerosis.

This clonotype was observed a single time. A junction end diverges from the germline sequence, so it may reflect a read error. The chain links TRBV7-7 to TRBJ2-1; maybe TRBD2 (6 bases). The last part of the DNA fits TRBJ2-7 better; the J call may be wrong. Germline CDR1 SSHAT, CDR2 FNYEAQ (reference sequence). This CDR3 has 13 amino acids. CDR3 residues: CASSPGLVNEQYF. In DNA, the CDR3 is TGTGCTAGCAGCCCGGGACTTGTAAATGAGCAGTACTTC.

The chain recombines TRBV5-8 with TRBJ1-2; 7 bases are shared with TRBD1. The CDR3 loop spans 17 amino acids. V lost 4 bases, J lost 1 base, and 13 bases stayed unmatched. Germline CDR1 reads SGHTS; CDR2 reads YDEGEE. The CDR3 is CASSLPDRTPSNYGYTF. The CDR3 DNA sequence: TGTGCCAGCAGCCTACCGGACAGGACCCCTAGTAACTATGGCTACACCTTC. Combining the CDR3 with reference TRBV5-8 and TRBJ1-2 gives the whole variable domain EAGVTQSPTHLIKTRGQQATLRCSPISGHTSVYWYQQALGLGLQFLLWYDEGEERNRGNFPPRFSGRQFPNYSSELNVNALELEDSALYLCASSLPDRTPSNYGYTFGSGTRLTVV.

This sequence joins TRBV10-2 and TRBJ1-5; D remains unclear. Germline-derived CDR1 and CDR2 are WSHSY and SAAADI. Trimming stripped 1 base from V and 4 bases from J, with 8 bases between. The CDR3 runs to 14 residues. CDR3 region: CASSEYMGNQPQHF. CDR3 in DNA: TGCGCCAGCAGTGAGTATATGGGGAATCAGCCCCAGCATTTT.

This clonotype showed up just a few times. The V and J genes are TRBV5-6 and TRBJ2-1; 9 bases line up with TRBD2. The CDR3 totals 15 residues. V lost 4 bases, J lost 6 bases, and 8 bases stayed unmatched. Germline V gene lookup returns CDR1 SGHDT and CDR2 YYEEEE. The CDR3 DNA follows: TGTGCCAGCAGCCCCACTAGCGGGCGGCTCAATGAGCAGTTCTTC. As protein: CASSPTSGRLNEQFF.

Remarks on this clonotype: The junction does not match germline at one end; this may be a read error. This sequence joins TRBV7-7 and TRBJ2-3; tentatively, D is TRBD1 (6 bases). This CDR3 is built from 14 residues. Per germline, CDR1 SSHAT and CDR2 FNYEAQ (reference sequence). CDR3 sequence: CASSMNRVTDTQYF. The CDR3 DNA reads as TGTGCTAGCAGCATGAACAGGGTCACAGATACGCAGTATTTT.

The chain employs TRBV2 and TRBJ2-5; TRBD2 matches 7 bases. Gene TRBJ2-7 matches the end of the DNA better, so the J call may be wrong. This CDR3 region has 15 residues. Germline-derived CDR1 and CDR2 are SNHLY and FYNNEI. CDR3 DNA sequence: TGTGCCAGCAGTGAACGCCATTCTTGGGGGGGCGAGCAGTACTTC. Translated: CASSERHSWGGEQYF.

The chain links TRBV24-1 to TRBJ2-1; D gene uncertain. Germline V lookup: CDR1 KGHDR, CDR2 SFDVKD. This CDR3 contains 13 residues. The V end was cut by 4 bases, the J end by 9 bases, with 12 bases between. This CDR3 is CATSDRVVREQFF. The CDR3 nucleotides read TGTGCCACCAGTGACCGCGTAGTACGTGAGCAGTTCTTC.

Only one count was recorded for this clonotype. CDR3: CASSALSGGQTSTDTQYF. CDR3 DNA: TGTGCCAGCAGTGCCCTTTCGGGGGGGCAAACTAGCACAGATACGCAGTATTTT. V and J are TRBV6-1 and TRBJ2-3; 8 bases match TRBD2. Germline V CDR1 and CDR2: MNHNS, SASEGT. The CDR3 covers 18 residues. V was pared by 4 bases and J by 0 bases, with 12 bases of the junction left unmatched.

This chain's CDR3 is CASGTAPPSYGYTF. CDR3 nucleotides: TGTGCCAGCGGGACCGCGCCTCCCTCCTATGGCTACACCTTC. The chain is built from TRBV27 and TRBJ1-2, with D possibly TRBD1 on 5 matching bases. This CDR3 has 14 amino acids. With 8 bases removed from V and 4 bases from J, the gap between germline ends came to 17 bases. The germline V gene has CDR1 MNHEY and CDR2 SMNVEV (reference sequence).

In this sample, this clonotype turned up a few times. V gene TRBV20-1 combines with J gene TRBJ1-1, with D possibly matching TRBD1 (5 bases). Between the trimmed V and J ends, which lost 1 base and 6 bases, there was a span of 15 bases. Looked up from germline, CDR1 is DFQATT and CDR2 is SNEGSKA (reference sequence). This CDR3 has 14 amino acids. The CDR3 sequence: CSARGLGGEPEAFF. The CDR3, as DNA: TGCAGTGCTAGAGGGCTCGGGGGGGAACCTGAAGCTTTCTTT.

The V and J genes are TRBV24-1 and TRBJ2-2, with 8 bases matching TRBD1. CDR1 is KGHDR and CDR2 is SFDVKD in the germline V gene. Trimming cost V 7 bases and J 2 bases; bases outside gene matches: 8. The CDR3 spans 16 residues. The CDR3 loop is CATRSSGTGNTGELFF. The CDR3 nucleotides are TGTGCCACCAGATCCTCCGGGACAGGCAACACCGGGGAGCTGTTTTTT.

This chain joins TRBV9 and TRBJ2-3; no firm D call. CDR1 and CDR2 (germline): SGDLS, YYNGEE. V was trimmed by 0 bases and J by 5 bases, leaving 10 bases between them. The CDR3 runs to 14 residues. CDR3 in DNA: TGTGCCAGCAGCGTAGAGGCTCGAAGAGATACGCAGTATTTT. Amino acid sequence: CASSVEARRDTQYF.

The chain has TRBV6-2 or TRBV6-3 and TRBJ1-4; D possibly corresponds to TRBD1 (5 bases). With 0 bases removed from V and 7 bases from J, the gap between germline ends came to 15 bases. The CDR3 has 16 residues. Germline V CDR1 and CDR2: MNHEY, SVGEGT. The CDR3 sequence: CASSYSTGGVGEKLFF. Here the CDR3 DNA reads TGTGCCAGCAGTTACTCGACGGGAGGGGTCGGTGAAAAACTGTTTTTT.

In the case of this clonotype: This may arise from a read error, as a much more abundant clone is one base away. The chain is built from TRBV12-3 or TRBV12-4 and TRBJ2-7; possibly TRBD2 for D (5 bases). V lost 6 bases to trimming and J lost 4 bases, with 16 bases between them. The CDR3 runs 14 residues. CDR3 loop: CASSHDGIGYEQYF. For the CDR3, the DNA is TGTGCCAGCAGCCACGACGGGATTGGATACGAGCAGTACTTC.

This clonotype was found a few times. The V and J genes are TRBV12-3 or TRBV12-4 and TRBJ2-7, with a possible D match to TRBD1 (7 bases). CDR3 length equals 13 residues. V shed 3 bases and J shed 5 bases, with 11 bases lying between them. The CDR3 coding sequence is TGTGCCAGCAGTTTGACTAGGGGGCACGAGCAGTACTTC. Translation: CASSLTRGHEQYF.

Comment on this clonotype: A read error may explain this, as a much larger clone is one base away. The chain employs TRBV6-5 and TRBJ1-1, with D hard to call. The CDR3 contains 13 residues. The germline V and J ends were trimmed by 8 bases and 2 bases, with 12 bases remaining between them. The germline CDR1 and CDR2 sequences are MNHEY and SVGAGI. Written as DNA, the CDR3 is TGTGCCAGCTCTAGGTCCCGAAACACTGAAGCTTTCTTT. Translation: CASSRSRNTEAFF.

This clonotype was picked up a small number of times. The chain joins TRBV20-1 to TRBJ1-5, with 7 bases matching TRBD1. This CDR3 is 19 amino acids long. Germline loops: CDR1 DFQATT, CDR2 SNEGSKA (reference sequence). Unmatched junction bases numbered 19, after V lost 5 bases and J lost 0 bases. The CDR3 sequence: CSAYDPQGGQSYSNQPQHF. The CDR3 bases are TGCAGTGCTTATGATCCCCAGGGGGGACAGTCTTATAGCAATCAGCCCCAGCATTTT.

As for this clonotype: One end of the junction fails to match germline, which may point to a read error. The V and J genes are TRBV5-6 and TRBJ1-1; tentative D call: TRBD1 (5 bases). The V gene's germline CDR1 is SGHDT and CDR2 YYEEEE. The CDR3 loop spans 13 amino acids. The CDR3 DNA sequence: TGTGTCAGCATCCTGGGTGCAGGGACTGAAGCTTTCTTT. Amino acid sequence: CVSILGAGTEAFF.

V usage is TRBV29-1 and J usage is TRBJ2-3; 9 bases align to TRBD1. Germline assignment: CDR1 SQVTM and CDR2 ANQGSEA. V trimming: 6 bases; J trimming: 2 bases; junction bases outside the gene matches: 6. The CDR3 runs to 14 residues. CDR3 sequence: CSVRQGVSTDTQYF. The CDR3 nucleotides read TGCAGCGTAAGACAGGGGGTATCCACAGATACGCAGTATTTT.

This clonotype was seen a handful of times. This chain joins TRBV4-1 and TRBJ2-5; tentatively, D is TRBD1 or TRBD2 (5 bases each). The CDR3 has 17 amino acids. V lost 1 base and J 5 bases, leaving 20 bases between the germline ends. Per germline, CDR1 MGHRA and CDR2 YSYEKL. The chain's CDR3 is CASSQGGTEVWGETQYF. For the CDR3, the DNA is TGCGCCAGCAGCCAAGGGGGGACGGAAGTGTGGGGGGAGACCCAGTACTTC.

The CDR3 region has the DNA TGCAGCGTTGAAGATTGGAGCACCTACGAGCAGTACTTC. Translating gives CSVEDWSTYEQYF. This chain links TRBV29-1 with TRBJ2-7; D not certain. Trimming pared 0 bases from V and 2 bases from J, leaving 8 bases between. Germline values: CDR1 SQVTM, CDR2 ANQGSEA. The CDR3 consists of 13 residues.

The V and J genes are TRBV20-1 and TRBJ1-4; maybe TRBD1 (5 bases). The CDR3 is 14 residues long. Germline CDR1 reads DFQATT; CDR2 reads SNEGSKA (reference sequence). V lost 0 bases and J lost 4, with 9 bases in between. As DNA, the CDR3 is TGCAGTGCTAGAGAGACAGCCATTAATGAAAAACTGTTTTTT. This encodes CSARETAINEKLFF.

The CDR3 spells CSARAGLATTQYF. DNA for the CDR3: TGCAGTGCTAGAGCAGGGCTCGCCACCACGCAGTATTTT. The chain combines TRBV20-1 with TRBJ2-3, with a tentative D call TRBD1 (5 bases). The CDR3 loop spans 13 amino acids. V was pared by 1 base and J by 9 bases, with 14 bases between. Germline V gene sequence: CDR1 DFQATT, CDR2 SNEGSKA (reference sequence).

This clonotype turned up a few times. The V call is TRBV11-2, the J call TRBJ2-1; 9 bases align to TRBD2. With 1 base clipped from V and 13 bases from J, the junction kept 14 bases outside the gene matches. There are 16 residues in the CDR3. Germline V gives CDR1 SGHAT, CDR2 FQNNGV. The CDR3: CASSLVGTSGRLYQFF. The CDR3 DNA follows: TGTGCCAGCAGCTTAGTGGGTACTAGCGGGCGACTCTACCAGTTCTTC.

V usage is TRBV20-1 and J usage is TRBJ1-2, with 8 bases that match TRBD1. V lost 6 bases and J lost 4; bases outside the gene matches: 4. CDR1 DFQATT and CDR2 SNEGSKA come from the germline V gene (reference sequence). The CDR3 is made up of 12 amino acids. For the CDR3, the DNA is TGCAGTGCCACAGGGGGTAGCTATGGCTACACCTTC. Amino acid sequence: CSATGGSYGYTF.

This chain uses TRBV20-1 with TRBJ1-4; D not certain. The ends were cut back, 6 bases at V and 2 bases at J, with 13 bases in the middle. Germline-derived CDR1 and CDR2 are DFQATT and SNEGSKA (reference sequence). The CDR3 consists of 14 residues. The CDR3 region has the DNA TGCAGTGCGGGTCGTCGGTGGACTAATGAAAAACTGTTTTTT. Translation: CSAGRRWTNEKLFF.

The genes are TRBV5-5 and TRBJ1-2; D unclear. Germline lookup yields CDR1 SGHKS and CDR2 YYEKEE (reference sequence). The germline V and J ends were trimmed by 2 bases and 5 bases, with 7 bases remaining between them. The CDR3 extends over 12 amino acids. CDR3: CASSFVEYGYTF. The CDR3 nucleotides are TGTGCCAGCAGCTTCGTGGAGTATGGCTACACCTTC.

The rearrangement links TRBV9 to TRBJ1-3, with D unresolved. Germline lookup yields CDR1 SGDLS and CDR2 YYNGEE. Trimming removed 1 base at V and 0 bases at J, with 2 bases between. The CDR3 has 13 amino acids. The CDR3 DNA reads as TGTGCCAGCAGCGTACACTCTGGAAACACCATATATTTT. Translated, it gives CASSVHSGNTIYF.

On this clonotype itself: A junction boundary mismatches the germline segment, possibly from a read error. The chain carries TRBV27 and TRBJ1-2; TRBD1 is a possible D gene (5 bases). Germline V gene data show CDR1 as MNHEY and CDR2 as SMNVEV (reference sequence). The CDR3 length is 13 residues. The CDR3 DNA is TGTGCCAGTAGTTCGGAGGGGTGGTATGGCTACACCTTC. Protein product: CASSSEGWYGYTF.